This TCR beta chain originates from a study of CD8 T cells in Susac syndrome. Reverse transcription of 0.5 to 1 ug RNA was performed with random hexamers. Amplification of TCR beta CDR3 was carried out by immunoSEQ multiplex PCR, which covered 54 Vbeta and 13 Jbeta segments. TCRdb re-called the immunoSEQ multiplex PCR reads through MiXCR, storing one row per CDR3 protein. The table lists about 210,000 distinct CDR3 sequences, approximately 94% of them singletons. Trimming cost V 6 bases and J 5 bases; bases outside gene matches: 9. This CDR3 has 15 amino acids. Germline V lookup: CDR1 MDHEN, CDR2 SYDVKM.

The sequencing sample was made of CD4+ T cells from PBMCs. This chain links TRBV28 with TRBJ2-7; 11 bases align to TRBD1. This TCR was recovered from a human donor with Susac syndrome. This CDR3 is CASSVPGQGGHEQYF. In nucleotides, the CDR3 is TGTGCCAGCAGCGTACCGGGACAGGGGGGACACGAGCAGTACTTC.